Only one count was recorded for the clone carrying this T cell receptor (beta chain). What it binds is not known. The CDR3 has 14 amino acids. Germline V CDR1 and CDR2: KGHSH, LQKENI. With V trimmed by 0 bases and J by 10 bases, 6 bases remained unmatched. This sample was included in a study of response to subunit inactivated influenza vaccine. MiXCR was run by TCRdb on the RT-PCR reads, yielding one entry per CDR3 protein. The table records more than 550,000 distinct CDR3 sequences, approximately 10% of them present only once. The study, taken as a whole, reports: After each seasonal influenza vaccination, few new T cells are recruited, the authors suggested.

These same records also appear under a second study, on T cells expressing NK-cell markers. That report adds: Researchers built TCR beta cDNA using 5'RACE template switching with UMIs. It was sorted CD3+CD56+NKG2C+, CD3+CD56+NKG2C- and CD3+CD56-NKG2C+ T cells that supplied the TCR beta repertoires. Restriction of sorting to alpha-beta TCR T cells was accomplished in several experiments using an anti-gamma-delta TCR antibody. Dominant NKG2C+ clonotypes in 6 or 7 donors made up about 1.0-7.0% of CD8+ T cells.

The V gene is TRBV18, the J gene TRBJ2-3; 8 bases match TRBD2. The specimen comprised PBMCs from blood, sampled on the day of vaccination. The clonotype comes from a man in his fifties who received an inactivated influenza vaccine. The CDR3: CASSPPTSDPPQYF. For the CDR3, the DNA is TGTGCCAGCTCACCACCGACTAGCGACCCCCCGCAGTATTTT.